Sequencing of this T cell receptor (beta chain) was carried out in a study of T cells in Graves' hyperthyroidism and ophthalmopathy. Whole-study results and caveats: A model of 13 V-J features distinguished ophthalmopathy from stable hyperthyroidism.

The CDR3 extends over 15 amino acids. Deletions cut 4 bases from V and 9 bases from J, with 23 bases between. Per germline, CDR1 SGHRS and CDR2 YFSETQ. Amplified TCR beta CDR3 regions derived from RNA transcripts. HTBI primers were employed in a first-round RT-PCR of the TCR CDR3. TCRdb independently ran MiXCR on the multiplex PCR reads; one entry per CDR3 protein. The sample contains around 300,000 distinct CDR3 sequences, roughly 15% of which appear only once. This clonotype was seen at least ten times. Its antigen is not known. Among ophthalmopathy patients, the Clinical Activity Score reached at least 3, the NOSPECS grade reached at least 4, and duration remained under 3 months. Every diagnosis used clinical symptoms, serum thyroxine and TRAb, thyroid ultrasound and orbital computed tomography.

Sequencing was performed on blood. This clonotype was obtained from a woman in her forties with Graves' ophthalmopathy. The rearrangement links TRBV5-1 to TRBJ2-7, with D tentatively TRBD1 (6 bases). CDR3: CASSPERGIYDGQYF. CDR3 nucleotides: TGCGCCAGCAGCCCAGAGAGGGGGATATACGATGGGCAGTACTTC.